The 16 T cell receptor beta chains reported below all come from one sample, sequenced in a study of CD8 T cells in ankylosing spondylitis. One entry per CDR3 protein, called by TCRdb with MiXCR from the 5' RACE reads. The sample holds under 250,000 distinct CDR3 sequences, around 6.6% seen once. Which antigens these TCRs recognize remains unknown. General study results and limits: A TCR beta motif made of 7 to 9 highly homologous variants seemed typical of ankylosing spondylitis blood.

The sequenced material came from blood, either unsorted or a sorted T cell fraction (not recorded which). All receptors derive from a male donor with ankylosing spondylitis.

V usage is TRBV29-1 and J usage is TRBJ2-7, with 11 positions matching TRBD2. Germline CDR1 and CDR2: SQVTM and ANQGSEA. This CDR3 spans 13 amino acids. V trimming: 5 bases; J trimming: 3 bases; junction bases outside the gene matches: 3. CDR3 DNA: TGCAGCGTTACTAGCGGGAGACTCTACGAGCAGTACTTC. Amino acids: CSVTSGRLYEQYF.

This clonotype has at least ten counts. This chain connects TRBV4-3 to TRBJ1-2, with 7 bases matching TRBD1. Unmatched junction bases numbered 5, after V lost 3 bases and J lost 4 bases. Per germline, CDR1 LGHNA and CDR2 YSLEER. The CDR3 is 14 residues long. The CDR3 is CASSHDRDGYGYTF. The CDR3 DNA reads TGCGCCAGCAGCCACGACAGGGACGGCTATGGCTACACCTTC.

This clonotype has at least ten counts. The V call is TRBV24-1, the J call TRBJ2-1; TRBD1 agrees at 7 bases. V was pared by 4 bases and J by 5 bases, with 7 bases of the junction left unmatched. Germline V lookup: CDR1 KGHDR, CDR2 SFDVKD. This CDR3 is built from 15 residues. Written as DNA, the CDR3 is TGTGCCACCAGTGACCCGAAGGGGGCCCACAATGAGCAGTTCTTC. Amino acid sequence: CATSDPKGAHNEQFF.

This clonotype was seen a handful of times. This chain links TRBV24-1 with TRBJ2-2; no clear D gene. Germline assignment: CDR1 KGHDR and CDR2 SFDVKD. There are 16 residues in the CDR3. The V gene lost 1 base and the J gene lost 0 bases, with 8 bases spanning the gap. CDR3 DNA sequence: TGTGCCACCAGTGATTTTGCGCTGACGAACACCGGGGAGCTGTTTTTT. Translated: CATSDFALTNTGELFF.

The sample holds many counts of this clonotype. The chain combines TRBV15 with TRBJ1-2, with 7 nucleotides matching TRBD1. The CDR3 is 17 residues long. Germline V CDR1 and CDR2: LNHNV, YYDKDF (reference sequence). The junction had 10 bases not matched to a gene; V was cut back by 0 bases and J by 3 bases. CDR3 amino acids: CATSRDPSRQGDYGYTF. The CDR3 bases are TGTGCCACCAGCAGAGATCCTTCTCGACAGGGTGACTATGGCTACACCTTC.

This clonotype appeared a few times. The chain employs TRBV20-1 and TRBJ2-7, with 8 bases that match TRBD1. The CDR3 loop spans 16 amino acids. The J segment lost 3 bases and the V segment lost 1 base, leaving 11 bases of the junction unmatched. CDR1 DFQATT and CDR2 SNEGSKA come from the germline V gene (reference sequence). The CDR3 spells CSARVAFADRVYEQYF. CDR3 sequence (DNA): TGCAGTGCTAGAGTGGCTTTTGCGGACAGGGTCTACGAGCAGTACTTC.

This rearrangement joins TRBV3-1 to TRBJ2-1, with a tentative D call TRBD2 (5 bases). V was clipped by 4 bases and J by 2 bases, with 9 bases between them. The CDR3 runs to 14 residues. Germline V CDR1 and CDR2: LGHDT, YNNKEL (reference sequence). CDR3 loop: CASSRGLPYNEQFF. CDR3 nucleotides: TGTGCCAGCAGCCGCGGGCTCCCCTACAATGAGCAGTTCTTC.

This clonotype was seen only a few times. The CDR3 sequence: CASSFERGLHQPQHF. For the CDR3, the DNA is TGTGCCAGCAGTTTTGAGCGTGGACTTCATCAGCCCCAGCATTTT. The chain uses TRBV12-3 or TRBV12-4 and TRBJ1-5; D remains unclear. The V end lost 3 bases, the J end lost 5 bases, and 14 bases lay between the germline ends. The CDR3 runs 15 residues.

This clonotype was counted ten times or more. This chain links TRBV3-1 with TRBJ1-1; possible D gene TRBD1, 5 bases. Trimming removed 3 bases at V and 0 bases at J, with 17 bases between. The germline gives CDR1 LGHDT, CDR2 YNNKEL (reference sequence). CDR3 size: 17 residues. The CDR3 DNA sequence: TGTGCCAGCAGCCAGCCCCGGGGGAGATCCATGAACACTGAAGCTTTCTTT. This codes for CASSQPRGRSMNTEAFF.

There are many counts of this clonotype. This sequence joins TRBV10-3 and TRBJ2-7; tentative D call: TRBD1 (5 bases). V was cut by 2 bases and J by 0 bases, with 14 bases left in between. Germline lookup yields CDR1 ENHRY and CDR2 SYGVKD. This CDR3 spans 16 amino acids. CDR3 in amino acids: CAISEGVQGYSYEQYF. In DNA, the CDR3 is TGTGCCATCAGTGAGGGGGTCCAGGGTTACTCCTACGAGCAGTACTTC.

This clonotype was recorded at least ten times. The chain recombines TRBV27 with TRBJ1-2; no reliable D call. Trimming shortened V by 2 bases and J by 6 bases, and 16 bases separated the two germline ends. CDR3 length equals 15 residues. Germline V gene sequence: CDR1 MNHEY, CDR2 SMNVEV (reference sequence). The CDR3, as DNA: TGTGCCAGCAGTTTAAGGGCCGGGAGGGTAAATGGCTACACCTTC. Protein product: CASSLRAGRVNGYTF.

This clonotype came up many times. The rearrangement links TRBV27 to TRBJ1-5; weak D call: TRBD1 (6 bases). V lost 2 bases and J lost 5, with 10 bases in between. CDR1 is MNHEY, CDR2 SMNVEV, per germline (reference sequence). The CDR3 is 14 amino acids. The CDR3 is CASSLSQGYQPQHF. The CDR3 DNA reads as TGTGCCAGCAGTTTAAGTCAGGGGTATCAGCCCCAGCATTTT.

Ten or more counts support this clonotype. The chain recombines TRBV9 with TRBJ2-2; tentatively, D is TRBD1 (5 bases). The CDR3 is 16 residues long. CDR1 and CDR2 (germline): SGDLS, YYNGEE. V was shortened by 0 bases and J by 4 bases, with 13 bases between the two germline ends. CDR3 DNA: TGTGCCAGCAGCGTAGGGGTCCAGGGTTTCACCGGGGAGCTGTTTTTT. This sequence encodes CASSVGVQGFTGELFF.

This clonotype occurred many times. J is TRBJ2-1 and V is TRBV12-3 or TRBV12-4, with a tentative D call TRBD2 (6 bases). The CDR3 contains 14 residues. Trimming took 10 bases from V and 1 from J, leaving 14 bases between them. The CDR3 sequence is CATNGRGSYNEQFF. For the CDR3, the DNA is TGTGCCACTAACGGGCGGGGATCCTACAATGAGCAGTTCTTC.

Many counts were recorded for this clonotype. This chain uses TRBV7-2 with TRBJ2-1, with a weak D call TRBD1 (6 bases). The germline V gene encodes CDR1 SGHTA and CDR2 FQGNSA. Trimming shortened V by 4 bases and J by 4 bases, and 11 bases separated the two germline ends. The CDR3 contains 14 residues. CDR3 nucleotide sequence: TGTGCCAGCAGCTCATATGACAGGTACAATGAGCAGTTCTTC. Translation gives CASSSYDRYNEQFF.

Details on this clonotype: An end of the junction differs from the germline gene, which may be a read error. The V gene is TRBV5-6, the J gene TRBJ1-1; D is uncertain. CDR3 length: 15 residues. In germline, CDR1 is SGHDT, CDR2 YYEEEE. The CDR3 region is CAISPGLNFNTEAFF. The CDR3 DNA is TGTGCCATCAGCCCCGGACTTAATTTTAACACTGAAGCTTTCTTT.